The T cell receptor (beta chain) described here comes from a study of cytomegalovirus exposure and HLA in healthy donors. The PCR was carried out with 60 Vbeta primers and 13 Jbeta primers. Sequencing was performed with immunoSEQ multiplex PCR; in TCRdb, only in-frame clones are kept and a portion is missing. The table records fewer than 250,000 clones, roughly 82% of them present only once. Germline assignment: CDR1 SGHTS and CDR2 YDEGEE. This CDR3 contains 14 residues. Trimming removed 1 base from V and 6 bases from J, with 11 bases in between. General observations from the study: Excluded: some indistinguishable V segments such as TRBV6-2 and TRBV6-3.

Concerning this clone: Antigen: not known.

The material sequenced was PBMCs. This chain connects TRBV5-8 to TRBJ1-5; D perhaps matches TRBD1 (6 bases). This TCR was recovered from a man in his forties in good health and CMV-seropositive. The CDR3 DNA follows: TGTGCCAGCAGCTTGTTGACAGGTGGTCAGCCCCAGCATTTT. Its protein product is CASSLLTGGQPQHF.